This entry features one TCR beta chain sequence. Its target is not known. In the naive CD8 group, cells lacked CD45RO and were positively selected for CCR7, so terminally differentiated effector memory CD45RA+ cells were left out. The run depth of the assay was deep. Clones were read by immunoSEQ multiplex PCR, and TCRdb kept only the in-frame ones, dropping some. The sample has about 680,000 clones, about 92% seen once. The data originate from a study of shared clonotypes between healthy human individuals. Whole-study findings and limits: Generation probabilities of non-shared clonotypes were lower (relative to those shared by all four donors). Memory subsets had estimated richness that was generally smaller than that of naive subsets.

The receptor comes from a man in his thirties or forties in good health. Material for sequencing was naive CD8+ T cells sorted from blood.

CDR3 sequence reads: CASAEGLSYEQYF. The CDR3 DNA reads TGTGCCAGCGCGGAGGGCCTGTCCTACGAGCAGTACTTC. The chain uses TRBV19 and TRBJ2-7, with TRBD2 as a possible D gene (6 bases). CDR3 length: 13 residues. With 9 bases removed from V and 1 base from J, the gap between germline ends came to 13 bases. From germline, CDR1 is LNHDA and CDR2 SQIVND (reference sequence).